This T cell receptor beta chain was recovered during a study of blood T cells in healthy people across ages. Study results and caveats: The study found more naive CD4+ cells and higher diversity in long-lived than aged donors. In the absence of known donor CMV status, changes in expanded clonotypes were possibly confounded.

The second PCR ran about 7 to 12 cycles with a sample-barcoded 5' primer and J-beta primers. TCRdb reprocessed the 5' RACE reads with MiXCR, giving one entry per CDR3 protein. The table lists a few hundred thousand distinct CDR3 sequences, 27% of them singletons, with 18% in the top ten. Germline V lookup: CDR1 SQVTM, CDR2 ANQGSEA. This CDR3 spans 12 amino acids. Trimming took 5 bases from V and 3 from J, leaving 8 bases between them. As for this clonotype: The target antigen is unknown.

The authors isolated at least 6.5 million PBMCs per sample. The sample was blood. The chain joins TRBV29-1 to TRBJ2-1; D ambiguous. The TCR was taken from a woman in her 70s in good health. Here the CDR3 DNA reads TGCAGCGTTATCCCTAGCTACAATGAGCAGTTCTTC. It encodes CSVIPSYNEQFF.